The rows below give T cell receptor beta chains drawn from one sample of a study of CXCR3-negative and CXCR3-positive naive CD8 T cells. TCRdb re-called the 5' RACE reads; one entry per CDR3 protein, DNA not given. This sample's clone table lists about 89,000 distinct CDR3 sequences. Material for sequencing was naive CXCR3+ CD8+ T cells from blood. These receptors were taken from a human donor in good health. Some clones in this sample may be carry-over from other donors' samples. Both conserved end residues are part of each CDR3. Fields, in order: V gene, J gene, CDR3 protein.

>TRBV29-1|TRBJ2-1
CSIRDSQTPGEQFF
>TRBV5-6|TRBJ2-5
CASSLTGNLLQETQYF
>TRBV28|TRBJ2-3
CASSPPWRGPGTDTQYF
>TRBV5-1|TRBJ2-7
CASSGGTGWNDEQYF
>TRBV28|TRBJ1-1
CASSSPGRPAEAFF
>TRBV4-2|TRBJ1-2
CASSQEGAGVTYGYTF
>TRBV5-1|TRBJ2-1
CASSMYRGNEQFF
>TRBV20-1|TRBJ2-1
CRLTGGGYNEQFF
>TRBV29-1|TRBJ2-7
CSVLTPGTSDYEQYF
>TRBV30|TRBJ2-2
CAWSVGGRASGELFF
>TRBV12-3/TRBV12-4|TRBJ1-6
CASTKTGGNSPLHF
>TRBV12-3/TRBV12-4|TRBJ2-3
CASVSGTDTQYF
>TRBV19|TRBJ1-2
CASISNRVDGYTF
>TRBV5-1|TRBJ1-5
CASSLTGGSNQPQHF
>TRBV5-6|TRBJ2-2
CASSLLAGPNTGELFF
>TRBV5-1|TRBJ2-4
CASSLTGGANIQYF
>TRBV7-9|TRBJ2-5
CASSVTQREREETQYF
>TRBV27|TRBJ2-7
CASSAQGDYEQYF
>TRBV6-4|TRBJ2-3
CASSDSTSGGADTQYF
>TRBV6-4|TRBJ2-7
CASRDRGLRYEQYF
>TRBV6-5|TRBJ2-1
CASTGYNEQFF
>TRBV4-2|TRBJ2-7
CASSQGALYEQYF
>TRBV5-1|TRBJ2-7
CASSFSPGTSYEQYF
>TRBV6-6|TRBJ2-5
CASTEWGGEEETQYF
>TRBV9|TRBJ2-1
CASSVVQSNEQFF
>TRBV20-1|TRBJ2-7
CSARDRGPGTSGAAYEQYF
>TRBV12-3/TRBV12-4|TRBJ2-3
CASSPGGTQYF
>TRBV14|TRBJ2-1
CASSPLYQRDPYNEQFF
>TRBV6-2/TRBV6-3|TRBJ2-1
CASSIGGGGNEQFF